This paragraph covers one TCR beta chain sequence. The source of the sample is a study of T cell changes during pregnancy in multiple sclerosis. Repertoires were generated with immunoSEQ multiplex PCR, while TCRdb's copy carries only in-frame clones and drops some. The sample has roughly 42,000 clones, roughly 93% seen once. The TCR sequence derives from a female donor with multiple sclerosis, enrolled in a pregnancy study. The sample consisted of CD4+ T cells from peripheral blood mononuclear cells, taken after pregnancy.

This CDR3 reads CASSRDRAGYGYTF. The CDR3 coding sequence is TGTGCCAGTAGTAGGGACAGGGCGGGTTATGGCTACACCTTC. The chain carries TRBV19 and TRBJ1-2; TRBD1 matches 9 bases. Germline V gives CDR1 LNHDA, CDR2 SQIVND (reference sequence). The CDR3 extends over 14 amino acids. Trimming took 4 bases from V and 5 from J; bases not matched to a gene: 5.